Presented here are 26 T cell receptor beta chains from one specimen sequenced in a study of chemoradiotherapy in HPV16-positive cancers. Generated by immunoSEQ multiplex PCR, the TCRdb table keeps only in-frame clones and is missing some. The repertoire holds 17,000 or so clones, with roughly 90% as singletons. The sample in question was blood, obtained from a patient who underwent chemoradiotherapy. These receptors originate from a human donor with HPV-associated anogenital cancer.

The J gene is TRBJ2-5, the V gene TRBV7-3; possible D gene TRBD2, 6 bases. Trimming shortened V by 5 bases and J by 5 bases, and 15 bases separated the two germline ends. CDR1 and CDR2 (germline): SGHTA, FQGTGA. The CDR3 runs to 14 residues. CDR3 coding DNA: TGTGCCAGCAGCCTTGAGGGCGGGGAGGAGACCCAGTACTTC. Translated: CASSLEGGEETQYF.

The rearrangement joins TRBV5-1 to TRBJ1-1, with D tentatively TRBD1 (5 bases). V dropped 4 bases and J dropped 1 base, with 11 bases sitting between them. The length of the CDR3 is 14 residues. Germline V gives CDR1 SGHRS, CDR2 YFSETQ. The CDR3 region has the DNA TGCGCCAGCAGCGCGGGACGGGCGAACACTGAAGCTTTCTTT. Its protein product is CASSAGRANTEAFF.

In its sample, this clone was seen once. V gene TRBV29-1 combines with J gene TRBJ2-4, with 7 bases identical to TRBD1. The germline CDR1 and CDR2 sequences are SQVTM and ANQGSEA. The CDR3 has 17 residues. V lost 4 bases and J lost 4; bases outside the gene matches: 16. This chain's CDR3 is CSVVSHTGVDNKNIQYF. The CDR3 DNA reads TGCAGCGTTGTTTCTCACACAGGGGTCGATAATAAAAACATTCAGTACTTC. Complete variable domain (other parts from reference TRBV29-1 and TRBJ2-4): SAVISQKPSRDICQRGTSLTIQCQVDSQVTMMFWYRQQPGQSLTLIATANQGSEATYESGFVIDKFPISRPNLTFSTLTVSNMSPEDSSIYLCSVVSHTGVDNKNIQYFGAGTRLSVL.

CDR3 sequence: CASSQGNLEKLFF. CDR3 bases: TGCGCCAGCAGCCAGGGTAACCTTGAAAAACTGTTTTTT. This chain uses TRBV4-1 with TRBJ1-4, with no clear D. CDR3 size: 13 residues. V was pared by 3 bases and J by 7 bases, with 9 bases between. From germline, CDR1 is MGHRA and CDR2 YSYEKL.

CDR3 protein: CASSPPDRGYSPLHF. The CDR3 region has the DNA TGTGCCAGCTCACCACCGGACAGGGGGTATTCACCCCTCCACTTT. This chain joins TRBV18 and TRBJ1-6; 10 bases are shared with TRBD1. CDR1 is KGHSH, CDR2 LQKENI, per germline. Unmatched junction bases numbered 1, after V lost 0 bases and J lost 8 bases. The CDR3 covers 15 residues.

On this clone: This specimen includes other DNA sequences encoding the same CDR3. This chain's CDR3 is CASSPITDYGGYTF. The CDR3 DNA sequence: TGTGCCAGCAGTCCCATAACTGATTATGGTGGCTACACCTTC. The J gene is TRBJ1-2, the V gene TRBV28; unclear D gene. Trimming left V 5 bases short and J 7 bases short, with 17 bases between. This CDR3 is built from 14 residues. Germline CDR1 MDHEN, CDR2 SYDVKM.

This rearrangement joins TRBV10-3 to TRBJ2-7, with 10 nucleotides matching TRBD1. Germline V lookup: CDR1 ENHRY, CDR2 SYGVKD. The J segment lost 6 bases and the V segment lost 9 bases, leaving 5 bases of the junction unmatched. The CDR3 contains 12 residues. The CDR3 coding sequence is TGTGCCATGGGTGGACAGGGGGGCGAGCAGTACTTC. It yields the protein CAMGGQGGEQYF.

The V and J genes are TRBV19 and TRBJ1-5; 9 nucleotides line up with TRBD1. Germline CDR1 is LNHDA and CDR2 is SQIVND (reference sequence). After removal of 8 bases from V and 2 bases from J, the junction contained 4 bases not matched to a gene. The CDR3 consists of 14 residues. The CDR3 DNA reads TGTGCCAGTGCCTGGGACAGGGGCAATCAGCCCCAGCATTTT. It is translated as CASAWDRGNQPQHF. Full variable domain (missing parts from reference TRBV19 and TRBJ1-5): DGGITQSPKYLFRKEGQNVTLSCEQNLNHDAMYWYRQDPGQGLRLIYYSQIVNDFQKGDIAEGYSVSREKKESFPLTVTSAQKNPTAFYLCASAWDRGNQPQHFGDGTRLSIL.

The CDR3 DNA follows: TGTGCCAGCAGCCAAGATTCCCAGTATGGCTACACCTTC. It encodes CASSQDSQYGYTF. The chain joins TRBV4-2 to TRBJ1-2; D unclear. The V end lost 0 bases, the J end lost 5 bases, and 7 bases lay between the germline ends. The CDR3 runs 13 residues. Germline V gene sequence: CDR1 LGHNA, CDR2 YNFKEQ.

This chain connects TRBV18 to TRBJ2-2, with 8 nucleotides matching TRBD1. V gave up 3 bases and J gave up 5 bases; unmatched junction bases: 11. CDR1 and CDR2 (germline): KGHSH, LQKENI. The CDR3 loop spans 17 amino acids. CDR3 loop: CASSPTTRGPSTGELFF. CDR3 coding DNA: TGTGCCAGCTCACCGACGACCAGGGGGCCGAGTACCGGGGAGCTGTTTTTT.

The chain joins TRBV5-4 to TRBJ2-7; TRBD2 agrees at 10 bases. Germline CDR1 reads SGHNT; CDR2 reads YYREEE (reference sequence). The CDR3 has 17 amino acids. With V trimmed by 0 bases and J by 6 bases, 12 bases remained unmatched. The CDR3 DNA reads TGTGCCAGCAGCTTGGCCACTGGCAGCGGGAGGGCTTTCGAGCAGTACTTC. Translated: CASSLATGSGRAFEQYF.

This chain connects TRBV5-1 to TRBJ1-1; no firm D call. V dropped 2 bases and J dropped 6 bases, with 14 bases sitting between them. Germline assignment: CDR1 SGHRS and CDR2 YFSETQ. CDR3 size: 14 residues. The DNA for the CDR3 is TGCGCCAGCAGCTTTTCAAACTCGGCTTCTGAAGCTTTCTTT. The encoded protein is CASSFSNSASEAFF.

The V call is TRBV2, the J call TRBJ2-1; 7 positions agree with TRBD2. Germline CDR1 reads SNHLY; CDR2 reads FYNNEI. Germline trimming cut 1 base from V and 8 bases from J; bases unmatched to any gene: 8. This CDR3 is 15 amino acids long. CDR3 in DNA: TGTGCCAGCAGTGAAGGAACGTGGGGAGGGGATGAGCAGTTCTTC. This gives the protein CASSEGTWGGDEQFF.

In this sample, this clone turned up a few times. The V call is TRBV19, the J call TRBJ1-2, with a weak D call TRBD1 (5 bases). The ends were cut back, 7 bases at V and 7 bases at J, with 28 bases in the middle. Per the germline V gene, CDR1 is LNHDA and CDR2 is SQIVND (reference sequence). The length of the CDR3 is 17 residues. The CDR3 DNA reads TGTGCCAGTATTAGGTATGACAGAAGGCCCCGGAAGGTTGGCTACACCTTC. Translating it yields CASIRYDRRPRKVGYTF.

CDR3 bases: TGTGCCACCAGCAGAGATCGCGTCGGCCTGGAAACCCAGTACTTC. This gives the protein CATSRDRVGLETQYF. The V call is TRBV15, the J call TRBJ2-5; D remains ambiguous. This CDR3 spans 15 amino acids. Germline loops: CDR1 LNHNV, CDR2 YYDKDF (reference sequence). Trimming left V 0 bases short and J 8 bases short, with 16 bases between.

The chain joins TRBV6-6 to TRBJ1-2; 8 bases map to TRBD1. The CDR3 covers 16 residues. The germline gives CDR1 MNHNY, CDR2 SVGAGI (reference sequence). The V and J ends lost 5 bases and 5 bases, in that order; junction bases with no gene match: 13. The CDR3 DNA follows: TGTGCCAGCAGTCGGAATCAACAGGGGGGATTATATGGCTACACCTTC. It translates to CASSRNQQGGLYGYTF.

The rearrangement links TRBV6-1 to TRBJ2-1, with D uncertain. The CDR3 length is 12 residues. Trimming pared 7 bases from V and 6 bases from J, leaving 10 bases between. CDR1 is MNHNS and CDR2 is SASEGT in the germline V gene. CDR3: CASISVLNEQFF. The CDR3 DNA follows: TGTGCCAGCATTTCGGTCCTCAATGAGCAGTTCTTC.

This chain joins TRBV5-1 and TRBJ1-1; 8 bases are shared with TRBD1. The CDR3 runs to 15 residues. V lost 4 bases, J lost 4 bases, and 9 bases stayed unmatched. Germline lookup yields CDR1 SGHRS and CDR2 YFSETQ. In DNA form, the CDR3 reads TGCGCCAGCAGCGCCGCCACAGGGGGTAGCACTGAAGCTTTCTTT. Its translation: CASSAATGGSTEAFF.

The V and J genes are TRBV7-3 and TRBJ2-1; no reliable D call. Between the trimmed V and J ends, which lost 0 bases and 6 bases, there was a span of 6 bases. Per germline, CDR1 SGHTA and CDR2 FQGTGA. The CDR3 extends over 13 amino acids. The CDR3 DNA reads TGTGCCAGCAGCTTAACACTATTCAATGAGCAGTTCTTC. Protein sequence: CASSLTLFNEQFF. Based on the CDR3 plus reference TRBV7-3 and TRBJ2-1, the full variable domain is GAGVSQTPSNKVTEKGKYVELRCDPISGHTALYWYRQSLGQGPEFLIYFQGTGAADDSGLPNDRFFAVRPEGSVSTLKIQRTERGDSAVYLCASSLTLFNEQFFGPGTRLTVL.

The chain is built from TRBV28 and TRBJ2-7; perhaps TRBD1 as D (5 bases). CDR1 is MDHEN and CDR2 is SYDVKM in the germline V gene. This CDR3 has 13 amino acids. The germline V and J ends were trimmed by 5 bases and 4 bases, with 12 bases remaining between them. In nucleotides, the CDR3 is TGTGCCAGCAGTCCCCCGGACATTTACGAGCAGTACTTC. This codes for CASSPPDIYEQYF. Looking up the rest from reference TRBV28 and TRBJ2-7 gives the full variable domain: DVKVTQSSRYLVKRTGEKVFLECVQDMDHENMFWYRQDPGLGLRLIYFSYDVKMKEKGDIPEGYSVSREKKERFSLILESASTNQTSMYLCASSPPDIYEQYFGPGTRLTVT.

CDR3 in amino acids: CARGQGSDTGELFF. CDR3 nucleotide sequence: TGTGCCAGAGGACAGGGGTCGGACACCGGGGAGCTGTTTTTT. The chain links TRBV27 to TRBJ2-2; TRBD1 matches at 9 bases. The CDR3 contains 14 residues. The V segment lost 9 bases and the J segment 3 bases; nucleotides outside the gene matches: 5. Germline V gene data show CDR1 as MNHEY and CDR2 as SMNVEV (reference sequence).

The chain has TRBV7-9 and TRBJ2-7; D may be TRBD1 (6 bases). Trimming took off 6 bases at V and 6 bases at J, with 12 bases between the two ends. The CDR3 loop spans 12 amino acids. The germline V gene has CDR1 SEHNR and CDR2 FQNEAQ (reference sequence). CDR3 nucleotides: TGTGCCAGCAGTTACTCAGGGGTCGAGCAGTACTTC. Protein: CASSYSGVEQYF.

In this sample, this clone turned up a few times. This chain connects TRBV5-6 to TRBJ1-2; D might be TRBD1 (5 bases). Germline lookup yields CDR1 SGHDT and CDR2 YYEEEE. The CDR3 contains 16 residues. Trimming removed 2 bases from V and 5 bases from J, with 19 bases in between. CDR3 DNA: TGTGCCAGCAGCTTCTTTCAGGGTGCCCCCCTATATGGCTACACCTTC. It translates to CASSFFQGAPLYGYTF.

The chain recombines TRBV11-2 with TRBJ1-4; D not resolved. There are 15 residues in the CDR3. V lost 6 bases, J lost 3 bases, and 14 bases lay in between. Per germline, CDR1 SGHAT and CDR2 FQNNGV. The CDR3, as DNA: TGTGCCAGCAGTTCTATGGGGTACCCTAATGAAAAACTGTTTTTT. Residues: CASSSMGYPNEKLFF. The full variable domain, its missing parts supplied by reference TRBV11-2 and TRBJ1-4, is EAGVAQSPRYKIIEKRQSVAFWCNPISGHATLYWYQQILGQGPKLLIQFQNNGVVDDSQLPKDRFSAERLKGVDSTLKIQPAKLEDSAVYLCASSSMGYPNEKLFFGSGTQLSVL.

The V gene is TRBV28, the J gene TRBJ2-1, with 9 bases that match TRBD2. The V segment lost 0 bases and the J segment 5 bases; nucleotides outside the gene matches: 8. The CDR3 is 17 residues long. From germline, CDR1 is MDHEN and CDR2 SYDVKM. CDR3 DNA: TGTGCCAGCAGTTTATGGGAACTAGCGGGTAAGAACAATGAGCAGTTCTTC. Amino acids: CASSLWELAGKNNEQFF.

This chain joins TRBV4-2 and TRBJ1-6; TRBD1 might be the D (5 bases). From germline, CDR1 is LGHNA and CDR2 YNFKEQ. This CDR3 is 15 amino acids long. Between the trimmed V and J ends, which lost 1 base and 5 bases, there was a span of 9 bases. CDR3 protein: CASSQVKGNNSPLHF. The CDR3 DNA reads TGTGCCAGCAGCCAAGTTAAGGGGAATAATTCACCCCTCCACTTT.